The T cell receptor beta chain described here comes from a study of blood T cells in healthy people across ages. Study-level findings and limits: A roughly linear fall in TCR beta diversity per million T cells was seen with increasing age.

The donors, aged 6 to 90, were healthy Caucasians from Russia. Ten milliliters of peripheral blood were drawn from each donor into EDTA-treated tubes. The use of a sample-barcoded 5' primer and a J-beta primer mix characterized a second PCR of roughly 6 to 11 cycles. The template-switch adaptor, which had 12 random nucleotides, put a tag on each cDNA molecule. TCRdb reanalysed the 5' RACE reads using MiXCR and keeps one entry per CDR3 protein. The sample includes about a million distinct CDR3 sequences, under 40% of them seen just once. CDR1 is SGHTA and CDR2 is FQGNSA in the germline V gene. The CDR3 totals 14 residues. Trimming took off 7 bases at V and 0 bases at J, with 12 bases between the two ends. Only a few counts were recorded for this clonotype. The antigen is not known.

The receptor was derived from a man younger than 30 in good health. Sequences were obtained from blood. This chain uses TRBV7-2 with TRBJ1-1; a weak D match, TRBD1 (6 bases). For the CDR3, the DNA is TGTGCCAGCACCACTGGACAGTTGAACACTGAAGCTTTCTTT. Translating gives CASTTGQLNTEAFF.